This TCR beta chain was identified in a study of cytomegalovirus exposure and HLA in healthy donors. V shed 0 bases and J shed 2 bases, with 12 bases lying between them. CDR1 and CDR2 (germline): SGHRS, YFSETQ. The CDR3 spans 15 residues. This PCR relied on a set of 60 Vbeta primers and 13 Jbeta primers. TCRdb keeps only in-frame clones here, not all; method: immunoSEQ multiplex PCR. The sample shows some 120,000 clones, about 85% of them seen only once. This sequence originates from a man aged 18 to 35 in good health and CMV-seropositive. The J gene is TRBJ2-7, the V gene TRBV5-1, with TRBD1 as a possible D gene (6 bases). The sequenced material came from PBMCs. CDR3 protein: CASSLEPDRTYEQYF. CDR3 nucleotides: TGCGCCAGCAGCTTGGAACCCGACAGGACCTACGAGCAGTACTTC.